Following are 31 T cell receptor beta chains from one sample sequenced in a study of blood T cells in healthy people across ages. A second PCR of roughly 7 to 11 cycles used a sample-barcoded 5' primer and a J-beta primer mix. TCRdb analysed the 5' RACE reads with MiXCR anew, one entry per CDR3 protein. The sample includes 650,000 to 1,000,000 distinct CDR3 sequences, roughly 34% of them seen just once. The sequenced sample consisted of blood. All receptors derive from a man younger than 35 in good health.

This clonotype turned up a few times. V gene TRBV9 combines with J gene TRBJ1-1; the match to TRBD1 covers 7 bases. J was trimmed by 1 base and V by 3 bases; bases with no gene match: 3. Germline loops: CDR1 SGDLS, CDR2 YYNGEE. The CDR3 length is 14 residues. The chain's CDR3 is CASSGQGRNTEAFF. CDR3 in DNA: TGTGCCAGCAGCGGACAGGGCCGGAACACTGAAGCTTTCTTT.

As concerns this clonotype: Since a much larger clone is just one base distant, this may be a read error. The rearrangement joins TRBV29-1 to TRBJ1-6; D is undetermined. Trimming removed 0 bases at V and 10 bases at J, with 10 bases between. Germline CDR1 SQVTM, CDR2 ANQGSEA. The CDR3 spans 13 residues. CDR3 residues: CSVEDEGGSPLHF. The CDR3 DNA sequence: TGCAGCGTTGAAGATGAGGGAGGATCACCCCTCCACTTT.

This clonotype was detected only a few times. V and J are TRBV6-2 or TRBV6-3 and TRBJ2-3, with TRBD1 matching 8 bases. CDR3 length: 16 amino acids. Germline CDR1 is MNHEY and CDR2 is SVGEGT. The V segment lost 6 bases and the J segment 2 bases; nucleotides outside the gene matches: 10. The CDR3: CASSQPGQGPTDTQYF. In nucleotides, the CDR3 is TGTGCCAGCAGCCAACCAGGACAGGGCCCCACAGATACGCAGTATTTT.

The chain joins TRBV18 to TRBJ1-4; 9 nucleotides match TRBD1. V shed 4 bases, J shed 0 bases, and the junction held 3 bases outside the gene matches. Per germline, CDR1 KGHSH and CDR2 LQKENI. The CDR3 is made up of 16 amino acids. DNA for the CDR3: TGTGCCAGCTCACTCGGGACAGGGCCAACTAATGAAAAACTGTTTTTT. Encoded protein: CASSLGTGPTNEKLFF. The full variable domain, completed using reference TRBV18 and TRBJ1-4, is NAGVMQNPRHLVRRRGQEARLRCSPMKGHSHVYWYRQLPEEGLKFMVYLQKENIIDESGMPKERFSAEFPKEGPSILRIQQVVRGDSAAYFCASSLGTGPTNEKLFFGSGTQLSVL.

This clonotype was detected many times. V and J are TRBV7-3 and TRBJ2-1, with no clear D. The germline V and J ends were trimmed by 1 base and 1 base, with 14 bases remaining between them. CDR3 length equals 17 residues. Germline V gives CDR1 SGHTA, CDR2 FQGTGA. The CDR3 DNA is TGTGCCAGCAGCTTAAAATCCGGCGAACCTTCCTACAATGAGCAGTTCTTC. Translation: CASSLKSGEPSYNEQFF.

This clonotype was found a few times. The chain combines TRBV2 with TRBJ1-2; possibly TRBD1 for D (5 bases). Between the trimmed V and J ends, which lost 1 base and 0 bases, there was a span of 12 bases. The CDR3 has 16 amino acids. Germline CDR1 is SNHLY and CDR2 is FYNNEI. The CDR3 protein is CASSEGPGRTNYGYTF. CDR3 DNA: TGTGCCAGCAGTGAAGGACCGGGACGGACTAACTATGGCTACACCTTC. The full variable domain, with the rest looked up from reference TRBV2 and TRBJ1-2, is EPEVTQTPSHQVTQMGQEVILRCVPISNHLYFYWYRQILGQKVEFLVSFYNNEISEKSEIFDDQFSVERPDGSNFTLKIRSTKLEDSAMYFCASSEGPGRTNYGYTFGSGTRLTVV.

The V gene is TRBV12-3 or TRBV12-4, the J gene TRBJ2-3; D gene unclear. CDR3 length: 18 amino acids. Trimming stripped 1 base from V and 4 bases from J, with 21 bases between. CDR3 bases: TGTGCCAGCAGTTTAGGGGCTGAGCAACGAGCGAGCGCAGATACGCAGTATTTT. Protein product: CASSLGAEQRASADTQYF.

This clonotype has a handful of counts. This rearrangement joins TRBV6-6 to TRBJ1-1, with D unclear. V dropped 5 bases and J dropped 1 base, with 11 bases sitting between them. The CDR3 totals 14 residues. In germline, CDR1 is MNHNY, CDR2 SVGAGI (reference sequence). CDR3 residues: CASSHTSENTEAFF. The CDR3 DNA is TGTGCCAGCAGTCATACCTCAGAGAACACTGAAGCTTTCTTT.

The J gene is TRBJ2-7, the V gene TRBV7-9; D is ambiguous. V was clipped by 5 bases and J by 7 bases, with 15 bases between them. Germline V gene sequence: CDR1 SEHNR, CDR2 FQNEAQ (reference sequence). The CDR3 is 13 residues long. CDR3 bases: TGTGCCAGCAGCCCTGTCGCAGGCAATGAGCAGTACTTC. Translated: CASSPVAGNEQYF.

The chain carries TRBV28 and TRBJ2-3; possibly TRBD2 for D (6 bases). Trimming left V 5 bases short and J 6 bases short, with 12 bases between. CDR3 length: 13 amino acids. CDR1 and CDR2 (germline): MDHEN, SYDVKM. In nucleotides, the CDR3 is TGTGCCAGCAGTGGGGGAGGTGGGGATACGCAGTATTTT. As protein: CASSGGGGDTQYF. Looking up the rest from reference TRBV28 and TRBJ2-3 gives the full variable domain: DVKVTQSSRYLVKRTGEKVFLECVQDMDHENMFWYRQDPGLGLRLIYFSYDVKMKEKGDIPEGYSVSREKKERFSLILESASTNQTSMYLCASSGGGGDTQYFGPGTRLTVL.

This clonotype showed up many times. The chain couples TRBV12-3 or TRBV12-4 to TRBJ2-2, with 7 bases lining up with TRBD2. Germline trimming cut 3 bases from V and 9 bases from J; bases unmatched to any gene: 7. The CDR3 consists of 14 residues. CDR3 amino acids: CASSFGSGDRELFF. The CDR3 region has the DNA TGTGCCAGCAGTTTTGGCAGCGGGGACCGGGAGCTGTTTTTT.

This rearrangement joins TRBV6-5 to TRBJ1-4; D gene ambiguous. The germline gives CDR1 MNHEY, CDR2 SVGAGI. The CDR3 spans 14 residues. The germline V and J ends were trimmed by 7 bases and 4 bases, with 13 bases remaining between them. CDR3 amino acids: CASTTNWGNEKLFF. Written as DNA, the CDR3 is TGTGCCAGCACCACAAATTGGGGTAATGAAAAACTGTTTTTT.

V is TRBV3-1 and J is TRBJ1-2; D unclear. Germline lookup yields CDR1 LGHDT and CDR2 YNNKEL (reference sequence). This CDR3 spans 13 amino acids. Between the trimmed V and J ends, which lost 0 bases and 5 bases, there was a span of 7 bases. Written as DNA, the CDR3 is TGTGCCAGCAGCCAAGACCCCCAGTATGGCTACACCTTC. Protein product: CASSQDPQYGYTF.

V usage is TRBV29-1 and J usage is TRBJ2-7; unclear D gene. CDR1 and CDR2 (germline): SQVTM, ANQGSEA. The CDR3 is 11 amino acids. V shed 7 bases and J shed 2 bases, with 9 bases lying between them. The CDR3 nucleotides are TGCAGCGCAGTAGAGGCCTACGAGCAGTACTTC. This gives the protein CSAVEAYEQYF.

The V and J genes are TRBV25-1 and TRBJ2-7; D is possibly TRBD2 (6 bases). The V end lost 8 bases, the J end lost 7 bases, and 21 bases lay between the germline ends. The CDR3 is made up of 14 amino acids. Germline V gene lookup returns CDR1 MGHDK and CDR2 SYGVNS. CDR3 sequence: CASGGPGGHSEQYF. CDR3 nucleotides: TGTGCCAGCGGAGGACCCGGGGGTCACAGTGAGCAGTACTTC.

This clonotype was recorded at least ten times. The V gene is TRBV5-5, the J gene TRBJ2-5; TRBD1 agrees at 7 bases. Trimming cost V 3 bases and J 2 bases; bases outside gene matches: 1. Per germline, CDR1 SGHKS and CDR2 YYEKEE (reference sequence). The CDR3 is made up of 13 amino acids. CDR3 in DNA: TGTGCCAGCAGCTGGGACAGACAAGAGACCCAGTACTTC. It specifies CASSWDRQETQYF.

The rearrangement links TRBV5-1 to TRBJ1-1, with TRBD1 identical over 7 bases. CDR3 size: 16 residues. With 4 bases clipped from V and 0 bases from J, the junction kept 9 bases outside the gene matches. Germline V lookup: CDR1 SGHRS, CDR2 YFSETQ. The CDR3 is CASSRETGLMNTEAFF. The CDR3 region has the DNA TGCGCCAGCAGCCGTGAGACAGGGCTCATGAACACTGAAGCTTTCTTT.

This clonotype was counted at least ten times. The chain couples TRBV12-3 or TRBV12-4 to TRBJ1-2; TRBD1 matches at 8 bases. The CDR3 totals 15 residues. The junction had 8 bases not matched to a gene; V was cut back by 6 bases and J by 2 bases. CDR3 sequence reads: CASSPMGTGNYGYTF. Written as DNA, the CDR3 is TGTGCCAGCAGCCCTATGGGGACAGGCAACTATGGCTACACCTTC.

The chain recombines TRBV12-3 or TRBV12-4 with TRBJ2-1; TRBD2 agrees at 11 bases. The CDR3 length is 14 residues. V lost 6 bases to trimming and J lost 10 bases; unmatched junction nucleotides: 8. DNA of the CDR3: TGTGCCAGCAGGACTAGCGGGACCCCCACCGAGCAGTTCTTC. It codes for CASRTSGTPTEQFF.

This clonotype was observed many times. CDR3 residues: CASSSLPAGSSETQYF. CDR3 nucleotides: TGTGCCAGCAGTTCCCTCCCAGCGGGGTCTTCAGAGACCCAGTACTTC. V and J are TRBV27 and TRBJ2-5; TRBD2 aligns across 7 bases. Germline trimming cut 4 bases from V and 4 bases from J; bases unmatched to any gene: 12. The CDR3 contains 16 residues. Per the germline V gene, CDR1 is MNHEY and CDR2 is SMNVEV (reference sequence).

In this sample, this clonotype turned up a few times. The genes are TRBV13 and TRBJ2-3, with 10 bases identical to TRBD2. From germline, CDR1 is PRHDT and CDR2 FYEKMQ (reference sequence). The CDR3 length is 19 residues. Trimming took 4 bases from V and 3 from J; bases not matched to a gene: 16. DNA of the CDR3: TGTGCCAGCAGCTCTCGACCAGATCTGACTAGCGGGTGGACAGATACGCAGTATTTT. Its translation: CASSSRPDLTSGWTDTQYF.

Written as DNA, the CDR3 is TGTGCCAGCAGCCAAGAGGGGGCCCGCTCTGGAAACACCATATATTTT. Its protein is CASSQEGARSGNTIYF. The chain uses TRBV4-2 and TRBJ1-3, with D maybe TRBD1 (6 bases). This CDR3 has 16 residues. Trimming removed 0 bases at V and 0 bases at J, with 9 bases between. Germline values: CDR1 LGHNA, CDR2 YNFKEQ.

The V gene is TRBV25-1, the J gene TRBJ2-3; D remains ambiguous. The V gene lost 0 bases and the J gene lost 0 bases, with 10 bases spanning the gap. The CDR3 totals 16 residues. The germline V gene has CDR1 MGHDK and CDR2 SYGVNS. CDR3 amino acids: CASSEYRRASTDTQYF. CDR3 in DNA: TGTGCCAGCAGTGAATACCGACGAGCCAGCACAGATACGCAGTATTTT.

This clonotype was seen a handful of times. CDR3: CASREGQGLYNEQFF. For the CDR3, the DNA is TGTGCCAGCAGGGAAGGACAGGGGTTATACAATGAGCAGTTCTTC. The V and J genes are TRBV27 and TRBJ2-1; 9 nucleotides match TRBD1. J was trimmed by 4 bases and V by 6 bases; bases with no gene match: 7. CDR1 and CDR2 from the germline V gene are MNHEY and SMNVEV (reference sequence). The CDR3 has 15 amino acids.

This chain's CDR3 is CASSLEGPSPKNIQYF. The CDR3 bases are TGTGCCAGCAGCTTAGAGGGGCCGTCCCCCAAAAACATTCAGTACTTC. The chain joins TRBV7-6 to TRBJ2-7, with D perhaps matching TRBD1 (5 bases). The end of the DNA aligns better with TRBJ2-4, so the J call may be wrong. CDR3 length: 16 residues. The germline V gene encodes CDR1 SGHVS and CDR2 FNYEAQ.

This clonotype was detected ten times or more. The rearrangement joins TRBV12-3 or TRBV12-4 to TRBJ1-1; D gene uncertain. V lost 1 base and J lost 0, with 6 bases in between. The CDR3 runs 14 residues. CDR3 in amino acids: CASSLDSLNTEAFF. DNA of the CDR3: TGTGCCAGCAGTTTAGACAGTCTGAACACTGAAGCTTTCTTT.

This clonotype turned up a few times. The chain is built from TRBV6-2 or TRBV6-3 and TRBJ1-2, with a weak D call TRBD1 (5 bases). The V end was cut by 7 bases, the J end by 0 bases, with 18 bases between. Looked up from germline, CDR1 is MNHEY and CDR2 is SVGEGT. The CDR3 runs 16 residues. CDR3 nucleotide sequence: TGTGCCAGCACCTCCCGGGGCGGCATCTCTAACTATGGCTACACCTTC. Translation gives CASTSRGGISNYGYTF.

This clonotype was seen more than once but under ten times. The chain links TRBV20-1 to TRBJ1-1; maybe TRBD1 (5 bases). This CDR3 spans 13 amino acids. Germline assignment: CDR1 DFQATT and CDR2 SNEGSKA (reference sequence). V lost 0 bases and J lost 4, with 9 bases in between. The CDR3 region has the DNA TGCAGTGCTAGAGATACGGGGGTCACTGAAGCTTTCTTT. It specifies CSARDTGVTEAFF.

The rearrangement uses TRBV29-1 and TRBJ2-1; D unclear. The CDR3 length is 15 residues. CDR1 is SQVTM and CDR2 is ANQGSEA in the germline V gene. V lost 4 bases to trimming and J lost 2 bases, with 15 bases between them. In DNA form, the CDR3 reads TGCAGCGTTGGTCGGTTAGGGCTGCCCTACAATGAGCAGTTCTTC. It specifies CSVGRLGLPYNEQFF.

A note on this clonotype: This may come from a read error, since a much larger clone is one base off. V is TRBV12-3 or TRBV12-4 and J is TRBJ1-5; D is possibly TRBD1 (5 bases). V lost 3 bases and J lost 9, with 15 bases in between. CDR3 size: 14 residues. The CDR3 reads CASSFGGFGRPQHF. DNA of the CDR3: TGTGCCAGCAGTTTCGGGGGTTTCGGTCGGCCCCAGCATTTT.

This clonotype was counted only a few times. The chain joins TRBV7-9 to TRBJ2-3, with 8 nucleotides matching TRBD2. V lost 5 bases to trimming and J lost 5 bases; unmatched junction nucleotides: 9. The CDR3 runs 15 residues. In germline, CDR1 is SEHNR, CDR2 FQNEAQ (reference sequence). The DNA of the CDR3 is TGTGCCAGCAGCCGCCTCGCGGGGGGAGGAGATACGCAGTATTTT. This codes for CASSRLAGGGDTQYF.